The 9 T cell receptor beta chains below all came from one sample that was sequenced in a study of blood T cell repertoires in COVID-19. TCRdb's table, derived via immunoSEQ multiplex PCR, lists solely in-frame clones and lacks some. Among 150,000 to 190,000 clones listed, 85% were seen once. Sequencing was carried out using peripheral blood. Receptors were obtained from a woman aged 60-75 years with COVID-19, enrolled during active disease.

This clone has a single count. Here the CDR3 reads CASSTGGAGTEAFF. CDR3 nucleotide sequence: TGTGCCAGCTCGACAGGGGGCGCGGGAACTGAAGCTTTCTTT. This sequence joins TRBV6-6 and TRBJ1-1; 10 positions agree with TRBD1. The germline V gene has CDR1 MNHNY and CDR2 SVGAGI (reference sequence). J gave up 5 bases and V 8 bases, and 8 bases lay outside the gene matches. The CDR3 contains 14 residues.

The chain links TRBV7-8 to TRBJ2-3; 8 bases agree with TRBD2. The CDR3 covers 15 residues. The V and J ends lost 4 bases and 1 base, in that order; junction bases with no gene match: 4. Germline assignment: CDR1 SGHVS and CDR2 FQNEAQ. CDR3 protein: CASSSTSAGTDTQYF. CDR3 nucleotides: TGTGCCAGCAGCTCGACTAGCGCGGGCACAGATACGCAGTATTTT.

J is TRBJ1-2 and V is TRBV7-2; 7 bases map to TRBD1. Germline CDR1 reads SGHTA; CDR2 reads FQGNSA. Trimming removed 4 bases from V and 0 bases from J; junction bases left unmatched: 8. CDR3 length: 16 amino acids. The CDR3 DNA sequence: TGTGCCAGCAGCTCAACACCGGGGACAGCTAACTATGGCTACACCTTC. It encodes CASSSTPGTANYGYTF.

This chain uses TRBV5-4 with TRBJ1-2; no definite D call. V lost 0 bases and J lost 0, with 12 bases in between. The CDR3 spans 16 residues. The germline V gene has CDR1 SGHNT and CDR2 YYREEE (reference sequence). The CDR3 region is CASSLAGHQANYGYTF. The CDR3 DNA reads TGTGCCAGCAGCTTGGCAGGCCACCAAGCTAACTATGGCTACACCTTC.

This clone has just a few counts. V and J are TRBV5-5 and TRBJ1-5, with D perhaps TRBD1 (5 bases). This CDR3 has 13 residues. Germline V gives CDR1 SGHKS, CDR2 YYEKEE (reference sequence). V shed 2 bases and J shed 4 bases, with 7 bases lying between them. The chain's CDR3 is CASSFSGNQPQHF. CDR3 nucleotides: TGTGCCAGCAGCTTTTCAGGGAATCAGCCCCAGCATTTT.

The chain links TRBV14 to TRBJ1-2, with no clear D. From germline, CDR1 is SGHDN and CDR2 FVKESK. V shed 3 bases and J shed 3 bases, with 8 bases lying between them. The CDR3 is made up of 13 amino acids. The DNA of the CDR3 is TGTGCCAGCAGCCACAGGCCGTACTATGGCTACACCTTC. Amino acids: CASSHRPYYGYTF.

CDR3 coding DNA: TGCGCCAGCAGCTTGGCGGGGACTAGCGCCAATGAGCAGTTCTTC. Amino acids: CASSLAGTSANEQFF. The chain carries TRBV5-1 and TRBJ2-1; 10 bases agree with TRBD2. The CDR3 runs to 15 residues. Germline values: CDR1 SGHRS, CDR2 YFSETQ. Germline trimming cut 0 bases from V and 6 bases from J; bases unmatched to any gene: 3.

In DNA form, the CDR3 reads TGTGCCAGCATCGGCACAGCTAGCAATCAGCCCCAGCATTTT. This sequence encodes CASIGTASNQPQHF. The chain uses TRBV6-6 and TRBJ1-5, with unresolved D. Germline CDR1 and CDR2: MNHNY and SVGAGI (reference sequence). V lost 7 bases and J 0 bases, leaving 10 bases between the germline ends. The CDR3 length is 14 residues.

The chain combines TRBV5-8 with TRBJ1-5; tentatively, D is TRBD1 (5 bases). V dropped 5 bases and J dropped 4 bases, with 16 bases sitting between them. The CDR3 runs 15 residues. Germline CDR1 reads SGHTS; CDR2 reads YDEGEE. The CDR3 protein is CASSSQGSRNQPQHF. The CDR3 DNA is TGTGCCAGCAGTTCCCAGGGCAGCCGAAATCAGCCCCAGCATTTT.